This T cell receptor beta chain stems from a study of blood T cell repertoires in COVID-19. For the study at large: PBMCs, B-cell-depleted T cells, or T cells were the source of the cDNA or gDNA that made up the material.

V was trimmed by 5 bases and J by 7 bases, leaving 20 bases between them. From germline, CDR1 is SGHTS and CDR2 YDEGEE. CDR3 size: 15 residues. Using immunoSEQ multiplex PCR, the repertoire was profiled, and TCRdb retains in-frame clones only, with some absent. The data show roughly 290,000 clones, with approximately 84% seen just once and around 2.1% held by the top ten. The chain employs TRBV5-8 and TRBJ2-3; D is possibly TRBD1 (6 bases). The sequence derives from a woman aged 25 to 45 who had recovered from COVID-19. The sample taken for sequencing was peripheral blood. The CDR3: CASSPNTGLSNTQYF. DNA for the CDR3: TGTGCCAGCAGTCCGAATACAGGGCTTAGTAATACGCAGTATTTT. Filled out from reference TRBV5-8 and TRBJ2-3, the complete variable domain reads EAGVTQSPTHLIKTRGQQATLRCSPISGHTSVYWYQQALGLGLQFLLWYDEGEERNRGNFPPRFSGRQFPNYSSELNVNALELEDSALYLCASSPNTGLSNTQYFGPGTRLTVL.